This T cell receptor (beta chain) was obtained from a study of T cell repertoires in cytomegalovirus infection. In the study overall: CMV epitopes used comprised recently identified HLA-C-restricted ones and well-studied HLA-B-restricted ones. From public TCR beta signatures came an indication of both CMV infection and matching HLA type. The study's findings and limits: CMV-specific TCR beta clonotypes restricted by HLA-C dominated the ex vivo response.

Of note for this clonotype: Antigen: not known.

TCRdb itself ran the reads through MiXCR, one entry per CDR3 protein. The sample records 750,000 to 900,000 distinct CDR3 sequences, 25% to 30% being singletons. CDR1 and CDR2 (germline): DFQATT, SNEGSKA (reference sequence). The CDR3 consists of 14 residues. Deletions cut 0 bases from V and 6 bases from J, with 11 bases between. The clonotype originates from a human donor in good health (CMV status not recorded). Some clones in this sample may be carry-over from other donors' samples. The V gene is TRBV20-1, the J gene TRBJ2-2; D is uncertain. The sequences come from cultured CD8+ T cells from PBMCs, collected from culture after CMV antigen stimulation. The CDR3 sequence is CSARDRTSPGELFF. As DNA, the CDR3 is TGCAGTGCTAGAGATCGCACTTCCCCCGGGGAGCTGTTTTTT.